One and the same sample provided the 28 T cell receptor beta chains below, sequenced in a study of Ad26.COV2.S vaccination and SARS-CoV-2 variants. Treatment here: some 19 received Ad26.COV2.S at low or high dose, single or two shots; several received placebo; per-sample allocation not given. The samples date from day 63 after the first vaccine or placebo injection. This table comes from immunoSEQ multiplex PCR, and its TCRdb copy is limited to in-frame clones, with some not included. The sample lists 300,000 to 350,000 clones, about 89% seen once, with approximately 5% in the top ten. The material sequenced was peripheral blood, taken in a trial of Ad26.COV2.S vaccine versus placebo. Receptor source: a person between 18 and 65 years old who received the Ad26.COV2.S COVID-19 vaccine or a placebo.

The chain has TRBV28 and TRBJ2-7; 9 bases align to TRBD1. Germline V CDR1 and CDR2: MDHEN, SYDVKM. Trimming cost V 5 bases and J 3 bases; bases outside gene matches: 17. This CDR3 region has 18 residues. Here the CDR3 DNA reads TGTGCCAGCAGTCCTATAGCCCCTCCGGGACAGGGTGGCTACGAGCAGTACTTC. Translated: CASSPIAPPGQGGYEQYF.

The chain links TRBV3-1 (or the pseudogene TRBV3-2) to TRBJ2-2; TRBD2 is a possible D gene (6 bases). Germline V gives CDR1 LGHDT, CDR2 YNNKEL (reference sequence). V was cut by 1 base and J by 4 bases, with 10 bases left in between. The CDR3 length is 15 residues. This chain's CDR3 is CASSQGEAGTGELFF. The CDR3 DNA follows: TGTGCCAGCAGCCAAGGGGAGGCGGGCACCGGGGAGCTGTTTTTT.

V gene TRBV5-6 combines with J gene TRBJ1-2, with unresolved D. CDR3 size: 14 residues. From germline, CDR1 is SGHDT and CDR2 YYEEEE. Trimming cost V 4 bases and J 3 bases, with 13 bases left between them. CDR3 sequence: CASSPLGRDYGYTF. For the CDR3, the DNA is TGTGCCAGCAGCCCCTTGGGGAGGGACTATGGCTACACCTTC.

The rearrangement links TRBV15 to TRBJ2-7; the D gene is possibly TRBD1 (6 bases). This CDR3 is 14 amino acids long. Trimming removed 0 bases from V and 4 bases from J, with 10 bases in between. Germline V CDR1 and CDR2: LNHNV, YYDKDF (reference sequence). Written as DNA, the CDR3 is TGTGCCACCAGCAGAGACTCGGGACAATACGAGCAGTACTTC. It encodes CATSRDSGQYEQYF.

This chain joins TRBV6-6 and TRBJ2-7, with 9 bases fitting TRBD1. The CDR3 consists of 15 residues. Germline V gene sequence: CDR1 MNHNY, CDR2 SVGAGI (reference sequence). Trimming at V came to 6 bases and at J to 5 bases, leaving 11 bases not matched to a gene. The CDR3 reads CASRTQDRGLDEQYF. For the CDR3, the DNA is TGTGCCAGCAGAACACAGGACAGGGGACTCGACGAGCAGTACTTC.

The rearrangement links TRBV24-1 to TRBJ1-5; D uncertain. The V end lost 8 bases, the J end lost 1 base, and 5 bases lay between the germline ends. CDR1 KGHDR and CDR2 SFDVKD come from the germline V gene. The CDR3 runs 12 residues. The CDR3, as DNA: TGTGCCACCATACAGAGCAATCAGCCCCAGCATTTT. Encoded protein: CATIQSNQPQHF.

This chain uses TRBV3-1 (or the pseudogene TRBV3-2) with TRBJ1-3; unclear D gene. The CDR3 runs 14 residues. In germline, CDR1 is LGHDT, CDR2 YNNKEL (reference sequence). The V end was cut by 4 bases, the J end by 2 bases, with 9 bases between. The CDR3 protein is CASSPGTPGNTIYF. DNA for the CDR3: TGTGCCAGCAGCCCGGGCACTCCTGGAAACACCATATATTTT.

The CDR3 is CASSLSVGGDEQYF. CDR3 bases: TGTGCCAGCAGCTTGTCGGTGGGGGGCGACGAGCAGTACTTC. The chain has TRBV7-9 and TRBJ2-7, with D perhaps assigned TRBD1 or TRBD2 (6 bases each). The CDR3 length is 14 residues. Deletions cut 3 bases from V and 5 bases from J, with 14 bases between. In germline, CDR1 is SEHNR, CDR2 FQNEAQ (reference sequence).

The CDR3 protein is CASSLTGEETQYF. The CDR3 DNA sequence: TGTGCCAGCTCCCTGACAGGGGAAGAGACCCAGTACTTC. The chain combines TRBV6-5 with TRBJ2-5; 8 nucleotides agree with TRBD1. V lost 8 bases to trimming and J lost 3 bases; unmatched junction nucleotides: 5. The germline gives CDR1 MNHEY, CDR2 SVGAGI. The CDR3 runs 13 residues.

V gene TRBV7-3 combines with J gene TRBJ2-1, with D maybe TRBD2 (7 bases). Germline CDR1 and CDR2: SGHTA and FQGTGA. The V end was cut by 5 bases, the J end by 10 bases, with 12 bases between. This CDR3 has 12 amino acids. CDR3 region: CASSPGGREQFF. The CDR3 nucleotides are TGTGCCAGCAGCCCGGGGGGCCGAGAGCAGTTCTTC.

The CDR3 DNA reads TGTGCCAGCAGCTTGGGCAGTCCCCAAGAGACCCAGTACTTC. Protein product: CASSLGSPQETQYF. This chain connects TRBV5-8 to TRBJ2-5; no reliable D call. This CDR3 spans 14 amino acids. CDR1 is SGHTS, CDR2 YDEGEE, per germline. The ends were cut back, 0 bases at V and 1 base at J, with 7 bases in the middle.

The genes are TRBV3-1 (or the pseudogene TRBV3-2) and TRBJ2-1; D gene ambiguous. Trimming cost V 0 bases and J 2 bases, with 8 bases left between them. The germline V gene encodes CDR1 LGHDT and CDR2 YNNKEL (reference sequence). The CDR3 sequence is 15 residues long. The DNA of the CDR3 is TGTGCCAGCAGCCAAGATCTGCAGGCCTACAATGAGCAGTTCTTC. Residues: CASSQDLQAYNEQFF.

V and J are TRBV5-6 and TRBJ2-1; either TRBD1 or TRBD2 may fit D (5 bases each). The CDR3 contains 14 residues. Germline lookup yields CDR1 SGHDT and CDR2 YYEEEE. V shed 4 bases and J shed 0 bases, with 8 bases lying between them. The CDR3, as DNA: TGTGCCAGCAGCGGGGGTAGCTCCTACAATGAGCAGTTCTTC. It translates to CASSGGSSYNEQFF.

This chain connects TRBV7-2 to TRBJ2-1; 13 bases line up with TRBD2. V shed 3 bases, J shed 8 bases, and the junction held 7 bases outside the gene matches. Per germline, CDR1 SGHTA and CDR2 FQGNSA. The CDR3 loop spans 16 amino acids. CDR3 amino acids: CASSLQGTSGTDEQFF. CDR3 sequence (DNA): TGTGCCAGCAGCTTGCAAGGGACTAGCGGGACGGATGAGCAGTTCTTC.

The CDR3, as DNA: TGTGCCAGCTCACCACAGACTAGCGGCCTCACAGATACGCAGTATTTT. This translates into CASSPQTSGLTDTQYF. V gene TRBV18 combines with J gene TRBJ2-3; 9 bases fit TRBD2. The V segment lost 1 base and the J segment 2 bases; nucleotides outside the gene matches: 4. The germline CDR1 and CDR2 sequences are KGHSH and LQKENI. This CDR3 has 16 residues.

The V call is TRBV27, the J call TRBJ2-5; D might be TRBD1 (5 bases). The CDR3 length is 15 residues. The germline V gene has CDR1 MNHEY and CDR2 SMNVEV (reference sequence). V shed 5 bases and J shed 2 bases, with 15 bases lying between them. CDR3 amino acids: CASSLRSRQQETQYF. The CDR3, as DNA: TGTGCCAGCAGTCTTCGCTCCCGACAGCAAGAGACCCAGTACTTC.

The chain recombines TRBV7-3 with TRBJ1-1, with a tentative D call TRBD1 (5 bases). This CDR3 spans 13 amino acids. The germline V gene encodes CDR1 SGHTA and CDR2 FQGTGA. The V end lost 5 bases, the J end lost 5 bases, and 12 bases lay between the germline ends. The CDR3 here is CASSTKGATEAFF. In DNA form, the CDR3 reads TGTGCCAGCAGCACCAAAGGGGCGACTGAAGCTTTCTTT.

V and J are TRBV2 and TRBJ2-4, with 7 bases matching TRBD2. This CDR3 contains 15 residues. Germline assignment: CDR1 SNHLY and CDR2 FYNNEI. J lost 2 bases, V lost 8 bases, and 9 bases had no gene match. CDR3 nucleotides: TGTGCCAGCGTGGCGGGAGCTCCCTCCAAAAACATTCAGTACTTC. This translates into CASVAGAPSKNIQYF.

The CDR3 reads CASSLGLNTGELFF. Written as DNA, the CDR3 is TGCGCCAGCAGCTTGGGCCTGAACACCGGGGAGCTGTTTTTT. V and J are TRBV5-1 and TRBJ2-2; D ambiguous. The CDR3 has 14 amino acids. V lost 0 bases, J lost 1 base, and 4 bases lay in between. From germline, CDR1 is SGHRS and CDR2 YFSETQ.

This chain connects TRBV6-4 to TRBJ1-1; D may be TRBD1 (5 bases). V lost 3 bases, J lost 6 bases, and 17 bases lay in between. CDR1 MRHNA and CDR2 SNTAGT come from the germline V gene. The CDR3 consists of 15 residues. The CDR3 spells CASSEVPGSVAEAFF. The CDR3 DNA follows: TGTGCCAGCAGTGAGGTCCCAGGGTCGGTCGCTGAAGCTTTCTTT.

The chain has TRBV7-3 and TRBJ2-7; tentatively, D is TRBD1 (6 bases). V gave up 5 bases and J gave up 7 bases, with 27 bases separating them. Germline CDR1 is SGHTA and CDR2 is FQGTGA. The CDR3 is made up of 17 amino acids. The DNA of the CDR3 is TGTGCCAGCAGCCAAGACCCCGGGACACTCTCCCCGGGGGAGCAGTACTTC. Translation: CASSQDPGTLSPGEQYF.

The rearrangement uses TRBV19 and TRBJ1-4, with a possible D match to TRBD1 (6 bases). CDR1 is LNHDA, CDR2 SQIVND, per germline (reference sequence). The CDR3 has 15 residues. V lost 6 bases and J 10 bases, leaving 21 bases between the germline ends. In DNA, the CDR3 is TGTGCCAGTAGCACACGGGGGGCGGAGGGCGGAAAACTGTTTTTT. The encoded protein is CASSTRGAEGGKLFF.

CDR3 sequence: CASSLVSSTDTQYF. The CDR3 coding sequence is TGCGCCAGCAGCTTGGTATCTAGCACAGATACGCAGTATTTT. The chain links TRBV5-1 to TRBJ2-3, with D uncertain. Deletions cut 0 bases from V and 0 bases from J, with 5 bases between. The V gene's germline CDR1 is SGHRS and CDR2 YFSETQ. The CDR3 has 14 residues.

The rearrangement joins TRBV7-9 to TRBJ2-5, with D possibly TRBD2 on 5 matching bases. The CDR3 loop spans 13 amino acids. Germline-derived CDR1 and CDR2 are SEHNR and FQNEAQ (reference sequence). V was shortened by 1 base and J by 5 bases, with 8 bases between the two germline ends. CDR3 DNA: TGTGCCAGCAGCTTAGGAGGGTGGGAGACCCAGTACTTC. Encoded protein: CASSLGGWETQYF.

The chain recombines TRBV27 with TRBJ2-5, with D hard to call. V lost 6 bases to trimming and J lost 0 bases, with 8 bases between them. CDR1 and CDR2 from the germline V gene are MNHEY and SMNVEV (reference sequence). The CDR3 is 13 residues long. The CDR3 protein is CASRLTYQETQYF. CDR3 in DNA: TGTGCCAGCAGGCTGACTTACCAAGAGACCCAGTACTTC.

The chain uses TRBV25-1 and TRBJ2-1; D is undetermined. The CDR3 has 14 residues. Germline loops: CDR1 MGHDK, CDR2 SYGVNS. Trimming removed 2 bases from V and 7 bases from J, with 12 bases in between. As DNA, the CDR3 is TGTGCCAGCAGTGAAGTCTCCAGAAAGAATGAGCAGTTCTTC. It yields the protein CASSEVSRKNEQFF.

V usage is TRBV5-1 and J usage is TRBJ2-1, with D possibly TRBD2 on 6 matching bases. V lost 6 bases and J lost 6, with 22 bases in between. There are 16 residues in the CDR3. CDR1 and CDR2 (germline): SGHRS, YFSETQ. The CDR3 DNA reads TGCGCCAGCAAGCCTAGCGTCCTAGAAGGGGTCAATGAGCAGTTCTTC. It specifies CASKPSVLEGVNEQFF.

This clone appeared once. The rearrangement uses TRBV30 and TRBJ2-7, with D unclear. CDR1 and CDR2 (germline): GTSNPN, SVGIG (reference sequence). Trimming shortened V by 7 bases and J by 6 bases, and 13 bases separated the two germline ends. CDR3 length equals 11 residues. CDR3 bases: TGTGCCTCCGAGTCCCTCACCGAGCAGTACTTC. Translating it yields CASESLTEQYF. Full variable domain (outside the CDR3, taken from reference TRBV30 and TRBJ2-7): SQTIHQWPATLVQPVGSPLSLECTVEGTSNPNLYWYRQAAGRGLQLLFYSVGIGQISSEVPQNLSASRPQDRQFILSSKKLLLSDSGFYLCASESLTEQYFGPGTRLTVT.